The clone carrying this T cell receptor (beta chain) was seen at least ten times. Its target is not known. The CDR3 sequence is 16 residues long. The ends were cut back, 6 bases at V and 2 bases at J, with 21 bases in the middle. Looked up from germline, CDR1 is DFQATT and CDR2 is SNEGSKA (reference sequence). This entry belongs to a study of regulatory T cells in long-lasting Graves disease. Study-level results: Gene preferences differed: TRBV28, TRBJ1-2, TRBJ2-5 in persistent cases.

Arm-PCR of CDR3 regions with iRepertoire HTBI primers generated TCR beta libraries. One entry per CDR3 protein, called by TCRdb with MiXCR from the multiplex PCR reads. In the table there are 400,000 to 450,000 distinct CDR3 sequences, roughly 15% of which are singletons. This sample's time point: newly diagnosed GD, antithyroid drugs for less than 3 months. Construction of the TCR library relied on RNA isolated from PBMCs. Separately, the same data were catalogued under a study of T cells in Graves' hyperthyroidism and ophthalmopathy.

J is TRBJ2-3 and V is TRBV20-1, with D possibly TRBD2 on 6 matching bases. The source material was peripheral blood mononuclear cells (PBMCs), sampled at new diagnosis, from a patient treated with antithyroid drugs. This TCR was recovered from a woman aged 25-40 years with Graves disease. CDR3: CSAYGGTLANTDTQYF. As DNA, the CDR3 is TGCAGTGCATACGGGGGTACGCTAGCGAACACAGATACGCAGTATTTT.